This T cell receptor (beta chain) derives from a study of control samples from healthy donors and cancer patients. This CDR3 has 14 amino acids. Germline V gives CDR1 SGHRS, CDR2 YFSETQ. The V gene end was trimmed by 4 bases and the J gene end by 3 bases; junction bases not matched to a gene: 3. TCRdb keeps only in-frame clones here, not all; method: immunoSEQ multiplex PCR. The table records about 120,000 clones, around 88% of them present only once. This clonotype was sampled from a man in his forties or fifties in good health. Sequencing was done on a sample of blood. The V and J genes are TRBV5-1 and TRBJ2-2; 7 bases map to TRBD1. In nucleotides, the CDR3 is TGCGCCAGCAGCCTCGGGACAGACACCGGGGAGCTGTTTTTT. It codes for CASSLGTDTGELFF.